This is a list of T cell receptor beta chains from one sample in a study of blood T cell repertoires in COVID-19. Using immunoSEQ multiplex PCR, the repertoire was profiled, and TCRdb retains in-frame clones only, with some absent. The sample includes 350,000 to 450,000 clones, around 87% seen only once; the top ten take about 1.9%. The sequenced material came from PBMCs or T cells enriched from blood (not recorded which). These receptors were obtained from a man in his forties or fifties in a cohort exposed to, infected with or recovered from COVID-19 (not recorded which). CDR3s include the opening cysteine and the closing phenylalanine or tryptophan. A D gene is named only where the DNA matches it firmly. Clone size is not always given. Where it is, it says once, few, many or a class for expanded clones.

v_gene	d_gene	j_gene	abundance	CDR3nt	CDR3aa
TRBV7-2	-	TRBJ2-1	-	TGTGCCAGCAGCTTAGCCCCTTCTAGCTGGAATGAGCAGTTCTTC	CASSLAPSSWNEQFF
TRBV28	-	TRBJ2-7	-	TGTGCCAGCAGAACCGACAACCCCGTCTACGAGCAGTACTTC	CASRTDNPVYEQYF
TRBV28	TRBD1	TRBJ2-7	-	TGTGCCAGCAGTACACCGGGACAGGGAGTTTACGAGCAGTACTTC	CASSTPGQGVYEQYF
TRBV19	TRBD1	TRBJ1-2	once	TGTGCCAGTAGGTGGACAGGGGTGGAGGGCTACACCTTC	CASRWTGVEGYTF
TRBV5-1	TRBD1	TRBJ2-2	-	TGCGCCAGCAGCGACAGGGGGCCCACCGGGGAGCTGTTTTTT	CASSDRGPTGELFF
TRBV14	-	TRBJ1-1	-	TGTGCCAGCAGCCAAGCCCGGGGCACTGAAGCTTTCTTT	CASSQARGTEAFF
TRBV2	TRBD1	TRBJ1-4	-	TGTGCCAGCATCAAACAGGGGACTAATGAAAAACTGTTTTTT	CASIKQGTNEKLFF
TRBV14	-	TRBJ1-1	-	TGTGCCAGCAGCCAAGTGCAGGAAACTGAAGCTTTCTTT	CASSQVQETEAFF
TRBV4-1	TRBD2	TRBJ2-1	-	TGCGCCAGCAGCCGCGCCGGGACTAGCGGGACCAAGGAGCAGTTCTTC	CASSRAGTSGTKEQFF
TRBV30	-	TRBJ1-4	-	TGTGCCTGGAGCCCATTCGGCTGGGCCGGTAATGAAAAACTGTTTTTT	CAWSPFGWAGNEKLFF
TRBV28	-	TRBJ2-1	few	TGTGCCAGCAGTTTAAGATTCACAGACTACAATGAGCAGTTCTTC	CASSLRFTDYNEQFF
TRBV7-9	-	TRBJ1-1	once	TGTGCCAGCAGCTACGACGGGGGGACTGAAGCTTTCTTT	CASSYDGGTEAFF
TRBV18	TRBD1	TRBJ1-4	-	TGTGCCAGCTCACCACGGGACAGCCATAATGAAAAACTGTTTTTT	CASSPRDSHNEKLFF
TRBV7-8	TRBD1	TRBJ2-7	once	TGTGCCAGCAGCCAACCAGGACAGGGAACGATAAGCGAGCAGTACTTC	CASSQPGQGTISEQYF
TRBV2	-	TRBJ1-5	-	TGTGCCAGCGTTACCGCCATCGGTCAGCCCCAGCATTTT	CASVTAIGQPQHF
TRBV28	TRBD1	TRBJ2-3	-	TGTGCCAGCACCCAAGGACAGGGGGACGGTTATACGCAGTATTTT	CASTQGQGDGYTQYF
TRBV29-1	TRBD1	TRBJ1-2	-	TGCAGCGTTCAAACCGGGACAGCTAACTATGGCTACACCTTC	CSVQTGTANYGYTF
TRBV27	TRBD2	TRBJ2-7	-	TGTGCCAGCAGTCCGGGACTAGCGGGAGCTGACGAGCAGTACTTC	CASSPGLAGADEQYF
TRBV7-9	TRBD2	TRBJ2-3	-	TGTGCCAGCAGCCTTAGCGGGTCCGGTACAGATACGCAGTATTTT	CASSLSGSGTDTQYF
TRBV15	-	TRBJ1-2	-	TGTGCCACCAGCAGAGCCGAGTATGGCTACACCTTC	CATSRAEYGYTF
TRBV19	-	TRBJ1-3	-	TGTGCCAGTAGTATAGAGAGCTCTGGAAACACCATATATTTT	CASSIESSGNTIYF
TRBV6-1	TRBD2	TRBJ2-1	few	TGTGCCAGCAGTGGAGCGGGAGGGCCAGCTGAGCAGTTCTTC	CASSGAGGPAEQFF
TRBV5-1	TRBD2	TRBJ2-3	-	TGCGCCAGCTCCGAGCGGGGGGATAGCACAGATACGCAGTATTTT	CASSERGDSTDTQYF
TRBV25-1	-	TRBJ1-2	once	TGTGCCAGCAGTGACGGCGGCGCTGGCTACACCTTC	CASSDGGAGYTF
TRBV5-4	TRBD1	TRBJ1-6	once	TGTGCCAGCAACGGGGACAGGGGCGCATCACCCCTCCACTTT	CASNGDRGASPLHF
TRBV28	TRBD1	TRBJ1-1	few	TGTGCCAGCACCTTGGACAGGGAGTACACTGAAGCTTTCTTT	CASTLDREYTEAFF
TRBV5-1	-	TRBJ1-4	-	TGCGCCAGCAGCCGGGGACCGGGAGCTAATGAAAAACTGTTTTTT	CASSRGPGANEKLFF
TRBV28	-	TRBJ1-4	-	TGTGCCAGCAGATTAAACACGCGGGAAAAACTGTTTTTT	CASRLNTREKLFF
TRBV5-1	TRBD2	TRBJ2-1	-	TGCGCCAGCAGTCGTGAGCTAGCGGGAAGGGAAAATGAGCAGTTCTTC	CASSRELAGRENEQFF
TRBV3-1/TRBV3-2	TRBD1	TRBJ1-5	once	TGTGCCAGCAGCCAAGATCCGGGACAGGGGAAGCCCCAGCATTTT	CASSQDPGQGKPQHF
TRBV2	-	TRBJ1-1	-	TGTGCCAGCAGTGAAAAGGGGCCGCGCACTGAAGCTTTCTTT	CASSEKGPRTEAFF
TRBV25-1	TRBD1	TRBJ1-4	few	TGTGCCAGCAGTGGGACAGGGGGACGGGAAAAACTGTTTTTT	CASSGTGGREKLFF
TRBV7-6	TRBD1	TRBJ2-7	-	TGTGCCAGCAGCTACCTCCACGGGACAGGAAATATGGTCTACGAGCAGTACTTC	CASSYLHGTGNMVYEQYF
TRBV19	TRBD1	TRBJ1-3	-	TGTGCCAGTAGTAACGGGGACAGCTCTGGAAACACCATATATTTT	CASSNGDSSGNTIYF
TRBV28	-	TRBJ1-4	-	TGTGCCAGCACGGGACAAGCCGGTGAAAAACTGTTTTTT	CASTGQAGEKLFF
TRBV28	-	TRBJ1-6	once	TGTGCCAGCAGTTTACAAGGGGTAAGGTCACCCCTCCACTTT	CASSLQGVRSPLHF
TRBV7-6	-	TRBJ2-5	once	TGTGCCAGCAGCCTCGGACAGATCGGGACCCAGTACTTC	CASSLGQIGTQYF